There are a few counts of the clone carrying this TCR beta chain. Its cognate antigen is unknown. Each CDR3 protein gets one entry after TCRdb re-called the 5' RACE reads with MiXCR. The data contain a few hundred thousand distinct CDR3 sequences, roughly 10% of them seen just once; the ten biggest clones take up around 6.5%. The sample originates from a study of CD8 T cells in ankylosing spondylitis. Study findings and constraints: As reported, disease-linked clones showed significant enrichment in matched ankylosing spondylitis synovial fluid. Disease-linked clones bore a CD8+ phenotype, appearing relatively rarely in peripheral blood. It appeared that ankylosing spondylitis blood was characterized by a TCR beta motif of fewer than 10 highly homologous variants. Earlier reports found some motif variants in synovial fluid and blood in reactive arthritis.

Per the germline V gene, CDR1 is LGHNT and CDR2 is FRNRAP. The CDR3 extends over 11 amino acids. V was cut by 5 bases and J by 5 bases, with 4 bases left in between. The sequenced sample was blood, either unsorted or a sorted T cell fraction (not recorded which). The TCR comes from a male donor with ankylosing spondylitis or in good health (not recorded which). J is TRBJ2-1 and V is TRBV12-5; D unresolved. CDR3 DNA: TGTGCTAGTGGTCGGGACAATGAGCAGTTCTTC. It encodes CASGRDNEQFF.